Described below is a single T cell receptor (beta chain) sequence and its context. Its matching antigen is unknown. The data originate from a study of chemoradiotherapy in HPV16-positive cancers. Study summary: Candidate HPV-specific T-cell clones and common TCR motifs came from functional assays in two HPV16-positive patients. Broader study findings: During treatment, candidate HPV-specific clones and E7-related motifs expanded in tumor.

The data were produced by immunoSEQ multiplex PCR, yet TCRdb's version contains in-frame clones alone and is incomplete. The data contain approximately 13,000 clones, over 85% of them singletons. The germline V gene encodes CDR1 MNHEY and CDR2 SVGAGI. Deletions cut 1 base from V and 11 bases from J, with 14 bases between. The CDR3 runs 13 residues. This receptor was taken from a human donor with HPV-associated anogenital cancer. This material consisted of tumor tissue, taken from a patient who underwent chemoradiotherapy. The rearrangement uses TRBV6-5 and TRBJ1-1, with D possibly matching TRBD1 (5 bases). The chain's CDR3 is CASSYWPLSGAFF. CDR3 DNA: TGTGCCAGCAGTTACTGGCCCTTGTCAGGGGCTTTCTTT.